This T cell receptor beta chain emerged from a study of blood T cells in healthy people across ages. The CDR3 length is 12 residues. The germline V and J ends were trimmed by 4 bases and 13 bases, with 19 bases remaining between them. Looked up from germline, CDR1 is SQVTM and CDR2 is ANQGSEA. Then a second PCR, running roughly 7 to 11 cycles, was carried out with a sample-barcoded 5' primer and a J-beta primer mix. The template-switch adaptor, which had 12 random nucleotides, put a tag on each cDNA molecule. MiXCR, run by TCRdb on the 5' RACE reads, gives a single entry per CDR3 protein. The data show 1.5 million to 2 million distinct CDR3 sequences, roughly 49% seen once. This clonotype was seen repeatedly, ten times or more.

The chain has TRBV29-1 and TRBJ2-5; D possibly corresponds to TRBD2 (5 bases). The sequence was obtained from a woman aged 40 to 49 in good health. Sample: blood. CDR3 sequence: CSVALLTGIRYF. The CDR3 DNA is TGCAGCGTTGCCCTTTTGACGGGGATACGGTACTTC. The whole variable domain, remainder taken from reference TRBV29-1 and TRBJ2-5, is SAVISQKPSRDICQRGTSLTIQCQVDSQVTMMFWYRQQPGQSLTLIATANQGSEATYESGFVIDKFPISRPNLTFSTLTVSNMSPEDSSIYLCSVALLTGIRYFGPGTRLLVL.